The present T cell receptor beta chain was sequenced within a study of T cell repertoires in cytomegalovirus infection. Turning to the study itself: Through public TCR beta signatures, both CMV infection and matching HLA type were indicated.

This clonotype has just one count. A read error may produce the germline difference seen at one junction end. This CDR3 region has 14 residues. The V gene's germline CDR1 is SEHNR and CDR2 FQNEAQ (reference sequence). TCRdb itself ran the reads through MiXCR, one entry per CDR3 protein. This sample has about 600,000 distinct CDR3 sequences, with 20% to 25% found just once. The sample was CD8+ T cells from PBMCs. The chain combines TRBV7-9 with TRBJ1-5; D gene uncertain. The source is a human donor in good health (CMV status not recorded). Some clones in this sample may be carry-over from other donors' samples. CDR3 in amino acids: CANSPGYSNQPQHF. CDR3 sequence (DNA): TGTGCCAACAGCCCGGGATATAGCAATCAGCCCCAGCATTTT.